These 20 T cell receptor beta chains were sequenced from one sample in a study of CD4+ T cells in melanoma. Clones were sequenced by immunoSEQ multiplex PCR, and TCRdb holds only the in-frame ones, with some missing. The table shows around 110,000 clones, with about nine tenths occurring only once. The specimen was peripheral blood. All receptors derive from a human donor with melanoma.

For this clone: The junction and the germline gene differ at one end; a read error may be behind it. This chain joins TRBV14 and TRBJ2-1; D not resolved. The germline gives CDR1 SGHDN, CDR2 FVKESK. The CDR3 has 14 residues. Written as DNA, the CDR3 is TGTGCCAGCAGCCGGACCCGGAGCTACAATGGGCAGTTCTTC. Translated, it gives CASSRTRSYNGQFF.

This chain joins TRBV30 and TRBJ1-2, with unresolved D. The germline gives CDR1 GTSNPN, CDR2 SVGIG (reference sequence). V lost 0 bases and J 5 bases, leaving 4 bases between the germline ends. The CDR3 loop spans 11 amino acids. CDR3 residues: CAWSVQYGYTF. CDR3 coding DNA: TGTGCCTGGAGTGTACAATATGGCTACACCTTC.

The V gene is TRBV21-1, the J gene TRBJ2-1; the DNA was not compared with TRBD2, the D call given in the table. TRBV21-1 is classified as a pseudogene. The CDR3 runs 20 residues. Here the CDR3 DNA reads TGTGCCAGCAGCAAAGGGGCGAATTCGCGGGGCCTCTTTTCCTACAATGAGCAGTTCTTC. Translated, it gives CASSKGANSRGLFSYNEQFF.

This clone appeared once. The V gene is TRBV5-5, the J gene TRBJ2-3; 14 bases match TRBD2. The CDR3 covers 16 residues. J was trimmed by 5 bases and V by 5 bases; bases with no gene match: 7. CDR1 is SGHKS, CDR2 YYEKEE, per germline (reference sequence). This CDR3 is CASSRLAGGQRDTQYF. Written as DNA, the CDR3 is TGTGCCAGCAGTCGACTAGCGGGGGGGCAAAGAGATACGCAGTATTTT.

J is TRBJ2-1 and V is TRBV2, with 8 bases lining up with TRBD2. CDR1 is SNHLY and CDR2 is FYNNEI in the germline V gene. The CDR3 has 14 amino acids. The V segment lost 10 bases and the J segment 9 bases; nucleotides outside the gene matches: 14. CDR3 region: CATSSAGAPGEQFF. The CDR3 coding sequence is TGTGCCACCTCCTCAGCGGGAGCTCCGGGTGAGCAGTTCTTC. The full variable domain, in which reference TRBV2 and TRBJ2-1 provide the parts outside the CDR3, is EPEVTQTPSHQVTQMGQEVILRCVPISNHLYFYWYRQILGQKVEFLVSFYNNEISEKSEIFDDQFSVERPDGSNFTLKIRSTKLEDSAMYFCATSSAGAPGEQFFGPGTRLTVL.

The chain couples TRBV5-5 to TRBJ2-5; 9 nucleotides align to TRBD2. V shed 1 base, J shed 5 bases, and the junction held 3 bases outside the gene matches. The CDR3 runs 14 residues. Germline-derived CDR1 and CDR2 are SGHKS and YYEKEE (reference sequence). The CDR3 loop reads CASSLSGGRETQYF. The CDR3, as DNA: TGTGCCAGCAGCTTGAGCGGGGGGCGGGAGACCCAGTACTTC.

The V gene is TRBV7-3, the J gene TRBJ1-6; D is unresolved. Germline lookup yields CDR1 SGHTA and CDR2 FQGTGA. The CDR3 consists of 18 residues. Trimming removed 3 bases from V and 5 bases from J, with 20 bases in between. Written as DNA, the CDR3 is TGTGCCAGCAGCTTCCCAAGGTCGGTTAGTAGGAATAATTCACCCCTCCACTTT. Protein sequence: CASSFPRSVSRNNSPLHF.

This clone occurred once. The chain joins TRBV7-9 to TRBJ2-5; no firm D call. CDR3 length: 15 residues. V lost 0 bases and J lost 5, with 13 bases in between. From germline, CDR1 is SEHNR and CDR2 FQNEAQ (reference sequence). CDR3 amino acids: CASSLARSTSETQYF. DNA for the CDR3: TGTGCCAGCAGCTTAGCGCGGTCGACGTCGGAGACCCAGTACTTC.

The chain uses TRBV5-4 and TRBJ1-4; the D gene is possibly TRBD1 (6 bases). From germline, CDR1 is SGHNT and CDR2 YYREEE (reference sequence). V lost 0 bases, J lost 5 bases, and 11 bases lay in between. This CDR3 is 15 amino acids long. The CDR3 DNA sequence: TGTGCCAGCAGCTTGGGCGACAGGAGAAATGAAAAACTGTTTTTT. It codes for CASSLGDRRNEKLFF.

CDR3 amino acids: CASSLSGTGEGGYTF. The CDR3 region has the DNA TGTGCCAGCAGCCTGTCCGGGACAGGGGAGGGCGGCTACACCTTC. V and J are TRBV4-2 and TRBJ1-2, with 10 bases aligning to TRBD1. Germline trimming cut 4 bases from V and 8 bases from J; bases unmatched to any gene: 10. Germline V lookup: CDR1 LGHNA, CDR2 YNFKEQ. The CDR3 covers 15 residues.

The chain links TRBV7-2 to TRBJ1-1; TRBD1 might be the D (5 bases). This CDR3 comprises 13 residues. V lost 6 bases to trimming and J lost 3 bases, with 11 bases between them. CDR1 and CDR2 (germline): SGHTA, FQGNSA. CDR3 amino acids: CASSPTGYTEAFF. CDR3 nucleotide sequence: TGTGCCAGCAGTCCTACAGGCTACACTGAAGCTTTCTTT. The full variable domain, with the rest looked up from reference TRBV7-2 and TRBJ1-1, is GAGVSQSPSNKVTEKGKDVELRCDPISGHTALYWYRQSLGQGLEFLIYFQGNSAPDKSGLPSDRFSAERTGGSVSTLTIQRTQQEDSAVYLCASSPTGYTEAFFGQGTRLTVV.

This clone was picked up one time. The V call is TRBV15, the J call TRBJ2-5, with a tentative D call TRBD1 (5 bases). CDR1 LNHNV and CDR2 YYDKDF come from the germline V gene (reference sequence). V was trimmed by 2 bases and J by 5 bases, leaving 15 bases between them. The CDR3 spans 15 residues. CDR3 DNA: TGTGCCACCAGCAGACGACCCCAGGGTTTTGAGACCCAGTACTTC. The encoded protein is CATSRRPQGFETQYF.

This chain uses TRBV27 with TRBJ2-1; 14 nucleotides line up with TRBD2. CDR3 length: 15 amino acids. V dropped 9 bases and J dropped 7; count of bases not matched to a gene: 8. CDR1 MNHEY and CDR2 SMNVEV come from the germline V gene (reference sequence). CDR3 residues: CASSGTSGRRNEQFF. The CDR3 DNA reads as TGTGCCAGTTCCGGGACTAGCGGGAGACGTAATGAGCAGTTCTTC.

This chain links TRBV5-4 with TRBJ2-7, with D possibly being TRBD1 (6 bases). The germline V gene encodes CDR1 SGHNT and CDR2 YYREEE (reference sequence). The CDR3 totals 14 residues. V was clipped by 4 bases and J by 1 base, with 12 bases between them. CDR3 region: CASSADRSSYEQYF. In DNA form, the CDR3 reads TGTGCCAGCAGCGCCGACAGGAGTTCCTACGAGCAGTACTTC.

The genes are TRBV6-1 and TRBJ1-1; weak D call: TRBD1 (5 bases). CDR3 length: 15 residues. The germline gives CDR1 MNHNS, CDR2 SASEGT. Trimming cost V 4 bases and J 4 bases, with 16 bases left between them. The CDR3 DNA reads TGTGCCAGCAGTGTCGACAGCCCCGAGACCACTGAAGCTTTCTTT. It yields the protein CASSVDSPETTEAFF.

The V call is TRBV7-2, the J call TRBJ2-2, with 8 nucleotides matching TRBD1. J gave up 7 bases and V 8 bases, and 6 bases lay outside the gene matches. Germline loops: CDR1 SGHTA, CDR2 FQGNSA. This CDR3 has 13 amino acids. The CDR3 region is CASDRGVVGELFF. The CDR3 region has the DNA TGTGCCAGCGACAGGGGAGTCGTCGGGGAGCTGTTTTTT.

V usage is TRBV7-8 and J usage is TRBJ2-3, with D possibly called TRBD1 or TRBD2 (6 bases each). The CDR3 sequence is 15 residues long. The V and J ends lost 6 bases and 0 bases respectively, with 13 bases between them. CDR1 and CDR2 (germline): SGHVS, FQNEAQ. The DNA of the CDR3 is TGTGCCAGCAGGTTGACGGGGGCTAGCACAGATACGCAGTATTTT. As protein: CASRLTGASTDTQYF.

The chain recombines TRBV14 with TRBJ2-1; 13 bases align to TRBD2. Germline V gene data show CDR1 as SGHDN and CDR2 as FVKESK. V trimming: 8 bases; J trimming: 8 bases; junction bases outside the gene matches: 3. This CDR3 has 13 residues. DNA for the CDR3: TGTGCCAGCCGGACTAGCGGGAGTTATGAGCAGTTCTTC. Encoded protein: CASRTSGSYEQFF.

The chain combines TRBV2 with TRBJ1-3; TRBD1 is a possible D gene (6 bases). Per the germline V gene, CDR1 is SNHLY and CDR2 is FYNNEI. V was pared by 6 bases and J by 0 bases, with 15 bases between. The CDR3 consists of 16 residues. The chain's CDR3 is CASSGLDRSSGNTIYF. The CDR3 coding sequence is TGTGCCAGCAGCGGCCTGGACAGAAGCTCTGGAAACACCATATATTTT.

The chain combines TRBV9 with TRBJ2-2; D not resolved. The CDR3 is made up of 14 amino acids. Germline CDR1 reads SGDLS; CDR2 reads YYNGEE. V shed 0 bases and J shed 6 bases, with 9 bases lying between them. CDR3 in amino acids: CASSVEAGAGELFF. Here the CDR3 DNA reads TGTGCCAGCAGCGTAGAGGCTGGGGCCGGGGAGCTGTTTTTT.